This T cell receptor beta chain originates from a study of CD8+ T cells in alopecia areata. Once RNA had been extracted, it was reverse transcribed into cDNA to act as the sequencing template. Assay: immunoSEQ multiplex PCR; the TCRdb copy retains only in-frame clones and omits some. The top ten clones hold 9% to 15% of a sample with 90,000 to 130,000 clones, roughly three fifths of them seen once. V gave up 0 bases and J gave up 2 bases, with 9 bases separating them. There are 14 residues in the CDR3. Per germline, CDR1 SGHNT and CDR2 YYREEE (reference sequence). Treatment: oral pan-JAK inhibitor, 5-10 mg twice daily.

The receptor was isolated from a human donor with alopecia areata. The rearrangement joins TRBV5-4 to TRBJ2-7; D gene uncertain. Sample: CD8+ T cells sorted from blood, taken at week 24, from a patient treated with tofacitinib. CDR3 coding DNA: TGTGCCAGCAGCTTGGAAGGGCGCCCCTACGAGCAGTACTTC. It translates to CASSLEGRPYEQYF.